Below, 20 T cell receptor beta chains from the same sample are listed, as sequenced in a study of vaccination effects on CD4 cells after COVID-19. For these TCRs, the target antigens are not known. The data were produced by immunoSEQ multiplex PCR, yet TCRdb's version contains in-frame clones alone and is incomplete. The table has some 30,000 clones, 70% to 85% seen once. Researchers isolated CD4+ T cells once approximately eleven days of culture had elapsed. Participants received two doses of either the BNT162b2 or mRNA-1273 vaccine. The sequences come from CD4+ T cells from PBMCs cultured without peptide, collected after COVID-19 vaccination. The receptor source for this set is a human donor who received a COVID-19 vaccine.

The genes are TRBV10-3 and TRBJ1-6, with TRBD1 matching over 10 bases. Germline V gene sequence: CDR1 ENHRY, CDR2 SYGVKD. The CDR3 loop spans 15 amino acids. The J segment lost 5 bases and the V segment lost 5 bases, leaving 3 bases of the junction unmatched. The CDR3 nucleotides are TGTGCCATCAGTTGGGACAGGGGTGATAATTCACCCCTCCACTTT. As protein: CAISWDRGDNSPLHF.

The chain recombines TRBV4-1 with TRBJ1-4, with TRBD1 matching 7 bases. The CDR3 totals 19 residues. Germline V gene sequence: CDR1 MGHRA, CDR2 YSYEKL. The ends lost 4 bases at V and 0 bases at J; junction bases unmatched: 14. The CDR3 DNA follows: TGCGCCAGCAGCCCCCCACCGAGAGGGGGCTTTGCAACTAATGAAAAACTGTTTTTT. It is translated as CASSPPPRGGFATNEKLFF.

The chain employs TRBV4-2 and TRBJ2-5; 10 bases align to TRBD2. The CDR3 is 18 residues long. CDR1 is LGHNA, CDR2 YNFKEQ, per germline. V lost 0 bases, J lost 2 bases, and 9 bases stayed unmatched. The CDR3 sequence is CASSQELAGDTRQETQYF. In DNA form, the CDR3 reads TGTGCCAGCAGCCAAGAGCTAGCGGGGGACACTAGACAAGAGACCCAGTACTTC.

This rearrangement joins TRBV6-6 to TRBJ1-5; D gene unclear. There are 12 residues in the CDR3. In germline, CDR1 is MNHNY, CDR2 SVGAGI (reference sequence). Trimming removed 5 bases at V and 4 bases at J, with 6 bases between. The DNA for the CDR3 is TGTGCCAGCAGTCGTGGGAATCAGCCCCAGCATTTT. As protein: CASSRGNQPQHF.

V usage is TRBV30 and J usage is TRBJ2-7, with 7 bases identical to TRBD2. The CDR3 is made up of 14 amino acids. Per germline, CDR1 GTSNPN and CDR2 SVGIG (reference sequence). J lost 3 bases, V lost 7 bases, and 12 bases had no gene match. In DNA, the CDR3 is TGTGCCTCTTCCCCGGGAGGCTGGAACTACGAGCAGTACTTC. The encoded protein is CASSPGGWNYEQYF.

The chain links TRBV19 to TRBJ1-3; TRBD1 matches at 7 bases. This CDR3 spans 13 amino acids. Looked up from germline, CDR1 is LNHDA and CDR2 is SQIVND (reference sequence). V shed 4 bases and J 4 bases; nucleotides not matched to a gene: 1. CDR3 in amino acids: CASSRDSGNTIYF. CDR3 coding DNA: TGTGCCAGTAGTAGGGACAGCGGAAACACCATATATTTT.

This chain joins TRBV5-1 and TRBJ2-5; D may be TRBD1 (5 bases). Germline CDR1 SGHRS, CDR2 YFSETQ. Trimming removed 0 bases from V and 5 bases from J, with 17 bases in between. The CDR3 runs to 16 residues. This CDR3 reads CASSLDYGQGTETQYF. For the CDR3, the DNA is TGCGCCAGCAGCTTGGATTATGGGCAGGGAACGGAGACCCAGTACTTC. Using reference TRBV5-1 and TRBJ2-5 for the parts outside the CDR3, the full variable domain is KAGVTQTPRYLIKTRGQQVTLSCSPISGHRSVSWYQQTPGQGLQFLFEYFSETQRNKGNFPGRFSGRQFSNSRSEMNVSTLELGDSALYLCASSLDYGQGTETQYFGPGTRLLVL.

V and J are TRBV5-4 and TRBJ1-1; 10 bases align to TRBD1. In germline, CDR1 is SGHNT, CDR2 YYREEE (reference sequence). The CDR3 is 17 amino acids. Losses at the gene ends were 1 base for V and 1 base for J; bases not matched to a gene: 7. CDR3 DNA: TGTGCCAGCAGCTTGCCACCGGGACAGGGGCAGAACACTGAAGCTTTCTTT. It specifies CASSLPPGQGQNTEAFF.

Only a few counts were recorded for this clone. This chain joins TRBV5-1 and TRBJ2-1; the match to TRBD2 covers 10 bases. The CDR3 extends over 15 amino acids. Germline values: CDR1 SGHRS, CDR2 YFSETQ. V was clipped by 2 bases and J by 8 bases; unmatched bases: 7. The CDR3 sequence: CASSFPAGGNDEQFF. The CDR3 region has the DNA TGCGCCAGCAGCTTCCCAGCGGGAGGGAACGATGAGCAGTTCTTC.

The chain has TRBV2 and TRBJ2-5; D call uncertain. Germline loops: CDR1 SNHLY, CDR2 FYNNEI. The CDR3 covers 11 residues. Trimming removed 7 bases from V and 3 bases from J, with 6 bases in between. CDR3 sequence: CASTREETQYF. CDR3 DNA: TGTGCCAGCACCCGGGAAGAGACCCAGTACTTC.

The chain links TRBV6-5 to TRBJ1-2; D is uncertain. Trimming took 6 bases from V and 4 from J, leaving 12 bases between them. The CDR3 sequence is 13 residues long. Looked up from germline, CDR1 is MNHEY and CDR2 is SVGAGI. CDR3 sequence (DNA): TGTGCCAGCAGGGCCTGGGAAACCTATGGCTACACCTTC. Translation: CASRAWETYGYTF.

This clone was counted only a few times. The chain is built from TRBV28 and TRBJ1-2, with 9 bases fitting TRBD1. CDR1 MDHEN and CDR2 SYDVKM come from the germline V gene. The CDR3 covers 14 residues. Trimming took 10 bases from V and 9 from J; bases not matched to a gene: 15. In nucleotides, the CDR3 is TGTGCCACGGGTATAGGGGGACAGGGTTCCCGCTACACCTTC. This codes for CATGIGGQGSRYTF.

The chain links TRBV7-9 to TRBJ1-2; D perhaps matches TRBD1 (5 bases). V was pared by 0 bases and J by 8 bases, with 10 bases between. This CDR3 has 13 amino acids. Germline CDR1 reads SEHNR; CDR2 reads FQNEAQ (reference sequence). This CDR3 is CASSLAQGRGYTF. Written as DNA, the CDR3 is TGTGCCAGCAGCTTAGCCCAGGGTAGAGGCTACACCTTC.

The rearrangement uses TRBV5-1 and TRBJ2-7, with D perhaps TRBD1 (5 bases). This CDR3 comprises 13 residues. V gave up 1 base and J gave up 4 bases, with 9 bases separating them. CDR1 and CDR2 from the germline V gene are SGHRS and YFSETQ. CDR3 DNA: TGCGCCAGCAGCTTGCGACAGACATACGAGCAGTACTTC. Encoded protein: CASSLRQTYEQYF.

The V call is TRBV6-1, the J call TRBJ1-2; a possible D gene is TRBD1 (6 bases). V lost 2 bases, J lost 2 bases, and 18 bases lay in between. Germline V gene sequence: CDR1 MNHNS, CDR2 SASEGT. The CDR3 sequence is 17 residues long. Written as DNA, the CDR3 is TGTGCCAGCAGTGAATCGATTTGGCAGGGGAAAAACTATGGCTACACCTTC. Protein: CASSESIWQGKNYGYTF.

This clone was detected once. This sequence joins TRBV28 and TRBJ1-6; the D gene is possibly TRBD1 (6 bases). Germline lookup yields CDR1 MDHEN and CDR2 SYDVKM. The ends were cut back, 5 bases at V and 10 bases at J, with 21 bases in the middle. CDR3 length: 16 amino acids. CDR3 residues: CASSPGGRGRGSPLHF. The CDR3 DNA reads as TGTGCCAGCAGTCCCGGGGGGCGGGGGCGAGGGTCACCCCTCCACTTT.

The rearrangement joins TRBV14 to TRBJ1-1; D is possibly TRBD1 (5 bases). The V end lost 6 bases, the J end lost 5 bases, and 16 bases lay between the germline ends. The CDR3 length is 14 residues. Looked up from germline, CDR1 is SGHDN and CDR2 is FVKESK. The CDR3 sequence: CASSRQGAGTEAFF. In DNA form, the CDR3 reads TGTGCCAGCAGTCGTCAAGGGGCAGGAACTGAAGCTTTCTTT.

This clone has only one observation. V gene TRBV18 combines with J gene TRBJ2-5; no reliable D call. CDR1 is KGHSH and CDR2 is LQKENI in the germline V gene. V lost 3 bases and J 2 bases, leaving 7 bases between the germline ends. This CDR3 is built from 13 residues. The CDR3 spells CASSPTGQETQYF. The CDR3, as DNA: TGTGCCAGCTCACCGACCGGACAAGAGACCCAGTACTTC.

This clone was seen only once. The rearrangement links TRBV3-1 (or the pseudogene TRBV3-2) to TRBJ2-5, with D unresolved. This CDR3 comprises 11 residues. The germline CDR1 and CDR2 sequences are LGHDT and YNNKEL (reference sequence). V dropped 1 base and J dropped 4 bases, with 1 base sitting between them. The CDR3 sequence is CASSQVETQYF. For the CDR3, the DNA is TGTGCCAGCAGCCAAGTAGAGACCCAGTACTTC.

The CDR3 here is CASSSYSGRDTGELFF. DNA for the CDR3: TGTGCCAGCAGCTCGTATAGCGGGAGGGACACCGGGGAGCTGTTTTTT. The V and J genes are TRBV5-4 and TRBJ2-2; 11 bases agree with TRBD2. Germline V lookup: CDR1 SGHNT, CDR2 YYREEE (reference sequence). The length of the CDR3 is 16 residues. J gave up 3 bases and V 3 bases, and 4 bases lay outside the gene matches.